The 6 T cell receptor beta chains listed next were all sequenced from one sample in a study of cytomegalovirus exposure and HLA in healthy donors. With 60 Vbeta and 13 Jbeta primers, the PCR was carried out. Here immunoSEQ multiplex PCR was the method, and the copy in TCRdb shows in-frame clones only, minus some. The table lists 160,000 or so clones, 75% to 85% of them singletons. Sequenced material: PBMCs. The receptors were sampled from a woman aged 18-35 years in good health and CMV-seropositive.

The chain joins TRBV27 to TRBJ2-3, with TRBD2 matching over 10 bases. Trimming at V came to 6 bases and at J to 6 bases, leaving 9 bases not matched to a gene. This CDR3 has 15 amino acids. Germline assignment: CDR1 MNHEY and CDR2 SMNVEV (reference sequence). The CDR3 sequence: CASSRLAGVQDTQYF. The CDR3 DNA sequence: TGTGCCAGCAGCCGCCTAGCGGGGGTTCAGGATACGCAGTATTTT.

The sample holds one count of this clone. The rearrangement uses TRBV28 and TRBJ2-1; D gene unclear. Germline V lookup: CDR1 MDHEN, CDR2 SYDVKM. V shed 6 bases and J shed 8 bases, with 11 bases lying between them. CDR3 length equals 12 residues. The DNA for the CDR3 is TGTGCCAGCAGCCCAGCGAGGTATGAGCAGTTCTTC. Translated, it gives CASSPARYEQFF.

The chain combines TRBV7-2 with TRBJ2-3; a possible D gene is TRBD2 (6 bases). The CDR3 spans 15 residues. Trimming took off 1 base at V and 4 bases at J, with 12 bases between the two ends. The germline gives CDR1 SGHTA, CDR2 FQGNSA. CDR3 protein: CASSLGHGGADTQYF. In DNA form, the CDR3 reads TGTGCCAGCAGCTTAGGCCACGGAGGGGCAGATACGCAGTATTTT.

The chain links TRBV2 to TRBJ2-3; 10 nucleotides match TRBD2. The CDR3 has 15 amino acids. V was clipped by 0 bases and J by 6 bases; unmatched bases: 3. Germline-derived CDR1 and CDR2 are SNHLY and FYNNEI. In DNA form, the CDR3 reads TGTGCCAGCAGTGAAGCTGGGACTAGCGTCGATACGCAGTATTTT. It specifies CASSEAGTSVDTQYF.

V is TRBV10-3 and J is TRBJ1-2; TRBD1 agrees at 12 bases. The CDR3 loop spans 12 amino acids. Trimming at V came to 11 bases and at J to 11 bases, leaving 9 bases not matched to a gene. CDR1 and CDR2 from the germline V gene are ENHRY and SYGVKD. CDR3 loop: CALRDRGLSYTF. CDR3 bases: TGTGCCTTACGGGACAGGGGGCTTTCTTACACCTTC.

This clone was detected only a few times. The V call is TRBV6-5, the J call TRBJ2-1; 10 bases line up with TRBD1. The CDR3 consists of 14 residues. Germline CDR1 reads MNHEY; CDR2 reads SVGAGI. V lost 5 bases to trimming and J lost 9 bases; unmatched junction nucleotides: 7. The CDR3: CASSLRTGGSEQFF. The DNA for the CDR3 is TGTGCCAGCAGTCTCCGGACAGGGGGGAGTGAGCAGTTCTTC.